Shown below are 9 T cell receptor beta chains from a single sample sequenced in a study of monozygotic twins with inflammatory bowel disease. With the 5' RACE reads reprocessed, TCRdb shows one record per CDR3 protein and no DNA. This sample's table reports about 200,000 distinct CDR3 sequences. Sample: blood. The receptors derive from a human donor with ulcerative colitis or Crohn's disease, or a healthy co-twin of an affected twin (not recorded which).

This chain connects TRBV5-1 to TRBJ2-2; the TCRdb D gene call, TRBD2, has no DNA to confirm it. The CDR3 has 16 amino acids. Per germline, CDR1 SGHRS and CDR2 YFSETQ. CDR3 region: CASSHGAAGNTGELFF.

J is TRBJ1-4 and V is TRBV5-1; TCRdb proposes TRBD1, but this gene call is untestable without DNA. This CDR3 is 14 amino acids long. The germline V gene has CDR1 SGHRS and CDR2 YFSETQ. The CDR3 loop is CASSSGTLGEKLFF.

CDR3 amino acids: CAIRPTSGGLNEQFF. The rearrangement uses TRBV10-3 and TRBJ2-1; with no DNA, the TCRdb D assignment of TRBD2 cannot be verified. The CDR3 is 15 residues long. Germline CDR1 is ENHRY and CDR2 is SYGVKD.

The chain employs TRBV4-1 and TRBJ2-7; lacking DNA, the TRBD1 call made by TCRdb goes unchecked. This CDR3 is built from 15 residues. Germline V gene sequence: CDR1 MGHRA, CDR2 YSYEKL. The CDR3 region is CASSQYGTGPYEQYF.

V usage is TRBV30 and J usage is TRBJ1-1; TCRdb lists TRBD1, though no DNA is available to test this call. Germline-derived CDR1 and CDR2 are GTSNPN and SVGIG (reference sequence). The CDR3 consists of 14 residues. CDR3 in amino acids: CAWRVDRGFTEAFF.

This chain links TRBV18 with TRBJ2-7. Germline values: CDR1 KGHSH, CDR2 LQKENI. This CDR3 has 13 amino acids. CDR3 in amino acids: CASSLIGPYEQYF. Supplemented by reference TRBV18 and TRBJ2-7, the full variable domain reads NAGVMQNPRHLVRRRGQEARLRCSPMKGHSHVYWYRQLPEEGLKFMVYLQKENIIDESGMPKERFSAEFPKEGPSILRIQQVVRGDSAAYFCASSLIGPYEQYFGPGTRLTVT.

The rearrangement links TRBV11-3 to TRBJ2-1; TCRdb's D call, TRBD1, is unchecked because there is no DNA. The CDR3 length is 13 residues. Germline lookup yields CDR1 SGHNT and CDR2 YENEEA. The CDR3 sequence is CASTPGSDNEQFF. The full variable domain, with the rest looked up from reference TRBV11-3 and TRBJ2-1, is EAGVVQSPRYKIIEKKQPVAFWCNPISGHNTLYWYLQNLGQGPELLIRYENEEAVDDSQLPKDRFSAERLKGVDSTLKIQPAELGDSAVYLCASTPGSDNEQFFGPGTRLTVL.

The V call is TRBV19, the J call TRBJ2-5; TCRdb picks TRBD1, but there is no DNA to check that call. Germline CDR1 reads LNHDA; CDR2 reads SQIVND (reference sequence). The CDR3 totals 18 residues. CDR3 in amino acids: CASSFRGTGRGSQETQYF.

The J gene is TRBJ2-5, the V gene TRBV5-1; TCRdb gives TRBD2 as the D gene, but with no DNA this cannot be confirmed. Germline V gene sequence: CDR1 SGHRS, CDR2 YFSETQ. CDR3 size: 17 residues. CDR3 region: CASSLAQIAGGRETQCF.